The entry below gives a single T cell receptor beta chain sequence along with its context. Produced via immunoSEQ multiplex PCR; TCRdb's table is partial and in-frame only. The table records 80,000 or so clones, roughly 95% of them present only once. This record comes from a study of human versus mouse CDR3 diversity and MHC coevolution. Germline trimming cut 4 bases from V and 10 bases from J; bases unmatched to any gene: 6. This CDR3 region has 13 residues. Germline V gene lookup returns CDR1 SGHTA and CDR2 FQGTGA. The receptor comes from a person aged 25 to 69 in good health. The sequenced sample was naive CD4+ T cells from blood. The subset: CD45RO-negative CD62L-positive naive CD4 T cells. The rearrangement uses TRBV7-3 and TRBJ2-3; 9 bases match TRBD2. Written as DNA, the CDR3 is TGTGCCAGCAGCTCTAGCGGGGCATTGTCGCAGTATTTT. Amino acid sequence: CASSSSGALSQYF.